This T cell receptor (beta chain) was identified during a study of shared T cell receptors in the human thymus. This CDR3 is 13 amino acids long. The germline V gene encodes CDR1 LNHNV and CDR2 YYDKDF (reference sequence). TCRdb's table, derived via immunoSEQ multiplex PCR, lists solely in-frame clones and lacks some. This sample yields hundreds of thousands of clones, of which about 89% are seen a single time; over 0.008% belongs to the top ten. In addition, the sample was reused for a study of human thymus T cells. That source adds: Donors were healthy Finnish babies undergoing corrective operations for congenital heart defects. Resections obtained during corrective heart surgery supplied the thymus tissue. Repertoires from thymus and blood appeared to show biased V and J gene usage.

The source is a boy under two years old with a congenital heart defect. The sequenced material came from thymocytes. The V and J genes are TRBV15 and TRBJ2-5, with TRBD1 matching over 8 bases. The DNA end favors TRBJ2-7, so the J call may be wrong. DNA for the CDR3: TGTGCCACCAGCAGGAGACAGGGGAACGAGCAGTACTTC. This encodes CATSRRQGNEQYF.